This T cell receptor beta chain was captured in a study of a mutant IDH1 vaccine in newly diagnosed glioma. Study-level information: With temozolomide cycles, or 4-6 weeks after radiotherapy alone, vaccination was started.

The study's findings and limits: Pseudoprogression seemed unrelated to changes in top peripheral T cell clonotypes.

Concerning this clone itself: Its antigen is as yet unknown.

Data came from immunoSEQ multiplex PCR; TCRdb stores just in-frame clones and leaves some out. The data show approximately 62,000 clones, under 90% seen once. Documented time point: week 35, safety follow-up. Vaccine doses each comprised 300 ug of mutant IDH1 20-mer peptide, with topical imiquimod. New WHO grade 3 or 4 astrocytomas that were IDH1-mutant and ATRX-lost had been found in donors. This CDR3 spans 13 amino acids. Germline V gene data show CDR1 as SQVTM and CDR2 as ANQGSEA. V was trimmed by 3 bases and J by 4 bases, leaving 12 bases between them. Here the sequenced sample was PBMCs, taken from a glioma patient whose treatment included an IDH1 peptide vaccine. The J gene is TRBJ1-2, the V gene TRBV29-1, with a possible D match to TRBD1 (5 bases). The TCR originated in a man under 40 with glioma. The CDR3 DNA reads TGCAGCGTTGAGGCAGGGAAGGGCTATGGCTACACCTTC. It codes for CSVEAGKGYGYTF. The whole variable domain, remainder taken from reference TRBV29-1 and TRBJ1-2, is SAVISQKPSRDICQRGTSLTIQCQVDSQVTMMFWYRQQPGQSLTLIATANQGSEATYESGFVIDKFPISRPNLTFSTLTVSNMSPEDSSIYLCSVEAGKGYGYTFGSGTRLTVV.